One sample yielded the 28 T cell receptor beta chains listed below, sequenced in a study of T cells expressing NK-cell markers. TCRdb re-called the 5' RACE reads; every CDR3 protein appears as one record, without DNA. Recorded here are a few hundred thousand distinct CDR3 sequences; the top ten clones represent around 4%. The sample was blood T cells: a sorted CD56 or NKG2C T cell subset, CD4+ or CD8+ T cells, or bulk PBMC T cells (not recorded which). Source of these receptors: a man between 18 and 35 years old in good health.

The chain joins TRBV27 to TRBJ2-4; lacking DNA, the TRBD1 call made by TCRdb goes unchecked. Germline values: CDR1 MNHEY, CDR2 SMNVEV (reference sequence). The CDR3 runs 17 residues. CDR3 amino acids: CASSLRGGPLAKNIQYF.

This chain connects TRBV4-1 to TRBJ2-3; with no DNA, the TCRdb D assignment of TRBD1 cannot be verified. Germline loops: CDR1 MGHRA, CDR2 YSYEKL. This CDR3 comprises 15 residues. CDR3 loop: CASSPSGTDTDTQYF.

The genes are TRBV20-1 and TRBJ2-3. In germline, CDR1 is DFQATT, CDR2 SNEGSKA (reference sequence). This CDR3 is built from 12 residues. CDR3 residues: CSARAKTDTQYF.

The chain carries TRBV27 and TRBJ2-3; as DNA is missing, the TRBD2 call by TCRdb cannot be tested. Germline loops: CDR1 MNHEY, CDR2 SMNVEV (reference sequence). The CDR3 length is 16 residues. CDR3 in amino acids: CASSLLGLAGADTQYF.

The J gene is TRBJ2-1, the V gene TRBV29-1; TCRdb picks TRBD1, but there is no DNA to check that call. CDR3 length: 15 residues. CDR1 and CDR2 from the germline V gene are SQVTM and ANQGSEA. CDR3 amino acids: CSVEVGQGLGNEQFF.

V gene TRBV12-3 or TRBV12-4 combines with J gene TRBJ2-3; the TRBD2 assignment by TCRdb is unverifiable without DNA. The CDR3 runs to 15 residues. CDR3 residues: CASSFPSSPTDTQYF.

J is TRBJ2-1 and V is TRBV7-2; TCRdb reports TRBD2, a call that lacks DNA to check it against. The CDR3 is 14 amino acids. CDR1 is SGHTA, CDR2 FQGNSA, per germline. The CDR3 reads CASARLAGVYEQFF.

The chain has TRBV20-1 and TRBJ2-3; absent DNA, TCRdb's TRBD2 call cannot be checked. Germline V gene lookup returns CDR1 DFQATT and CDR2 SNEGSKA (reference sequence). The CDR3 sequence is 14 residues long. This chain's CDR3 is CSAYSAGSTDTQYF.

V usage is TRBV28 and J usage is TRBJ2-7; TCRdb indicates TRBD1, and absent DNA this call remains unverified. Germline CDR1 is MDHEN and CDR2 is SYDVKM. CDR3 length: 13 amino acids. The CDR3 spells CASLPTGSSEQYF.

This chain connects TRBV12-5 to TRBJ2-2; TCRdb designates TRBD2, a call that cannot be tested without DNA. The CDR3 sequence is 17 residues long. Germline-derived CDR1 and CDR2 are LGHNT and FRNRAP. CDR3 protein: CASGLVPSGSASGELFF.

V and J are TRBV24-1 and TRBJ2-6. The CDR3 spans 17 residues. CDR1 and CDR2 from the germline V gene are KGHDR and SFDVKD. CDR3 sequence reads: CATSENGRSSGANVLTF.

This rearrangement joins TRBV11-1 to TRBJ2-3. The CDR3 runs to 16 residues. Germline V CDR1 and CDR2: SGHAT, FQDESV (reference sequence). The CDR3 loop reads CASSLGASSGTDTQYF.

V gene TRBV3-1 combines with J gene TRBJ2-1; TCRdb picks TRBD1, but there is no DNA to check that call. Germline assignment: CDR1 LGHDT and CDR2 YNNKEL (reference sequence). CDR3 length: 12 amino acids. The CDR3 is CASSLYAREQFF.

The V call is TRBV5-5, the J call TRBJ1-4; the D call from TCRdb, TRBD1, cannot be confirmed without DNA. Germline CDR1 and CDR2: SGHKS and YYEKEE (reference sequence). There are 16 residues in the CDR3. The CDR3 loop is CASSPLSVGTNEKLFF.

The genes are TRBV6-5 and TRBJ2-2; without DNA, the TCRdb call of TRBD1 cannot be checked. Germline CDR1 reads MNHEY; CDR2 reads SVGAGI. The CDR3 runs 17 residues. The CDR3: CASSYVAGQGVTGELFF.

The chain carries TRBV3-1 and TRBJ2-1; TCRdb reports TRBD1, a call that lacks DNA to check it against. In germline, CDR1 is LGHDT, CDR2 YNNKEL (reference sequence). This CDR3 is 16 amino acids long. The CDR3 sequence is CASSHLAGAPGNEQFF.

The J gene is TRBJ2-3, the V gene TRBV6-2 or TRBV6-3; lacking DNA, the TRBD2 call made by TCRdb goes unchecked. From germline, CDR1 is MNHEY and CDR2 SVGEGT. The CDR3 has 16 amino acids. Here the CDR3 reads CASSYKTSGSTDTQYF.

This rearrangement joins TRBV12-3 or TRBV12-4 to TRBJ2-3; no DNA is available, so the TRBD2 call from TCRdb remains unchecked. This CDR3 is 16 amino acids long. CDR3 protein: CASSQGLAYSTDTQYF.

The chain joins TRBV5-5 to TRBJ2-5; TCRdb gives TRBD1 as the D gene, but with no DNA this cannot be confirmed. The germline V gene encodes CDR1 SGHKS and CDR2 YYEKEE (reference sequence). The CDR3 runs to 16 residues. This chain's CDR3 is CASGPPMGQGMETQYF.

The rearrangement links TRBV9 to TRBJ1-2; TCRdb lists TRBD1, though no DNA is available to test this call. The germline gives CDR1 SGDLS, CDR2 YYNGEE. This CDR3 is built from 13 residues. This CDR3 is CASSVGGPYGYTF.

The CDR3 reads CASSDRGGNYNEQFF. J is TRBJ2-1 and V is TRBV5-5; the D call of TRBD1 rests on TCRdb alone, since no DNA is present to check it. CDR3 length: 15 residues. Germline V lookup: CDR1 SGHKS, CDR2 YYEKEE (reference sequence).

The V gene is TRBV10-3, the J gene TRBJ2-1; TCRdb's D gene call, TRBD2, goes unchecked for lack of DNA. Germline V CDR1 and CDR2: ENHRY, SYGVKD. This CDR3 spans 17 amino acids. CDR3 amino acids: CAISDSPGTSGMGEQFF.

The chain joins TRBV19 to TRBJ2-6. CDR1 is LNHDA, CDR2 SQIVND, per germline (reference sequence). The CDR3 consists of 17 residues. Here the CDR3 reads CASSIWSLDSGANVLTF.

The gene calls are TRBV27 and TRBJ2-7. The CDR3 is 12 amino acids. In germline, CDR1 is MNHEY, CDR2 SMNVEV (reference sequence). The CDR3 loop reads CATGRVSYEQYF.

The V gene is TRBV11-2, the J gene TRBJ2-3. The CDR3 contains 14 residues. CDR1 is SGHAT, CDR2 FQNNGV, per germline. CDR3 loop: CASSLAYDTDTQYF. Looking up the rest from reference TRBV11-2 and TRBJ2-3 gives the full variable domain: EAGVAQSPRYKIIEKRQSVAFWCNPISGHATLYWYQQILGQGPKLLIQFQNNGVVDDSQLPKDRFSAERLKGVDSTLKIQPAKLEDSAVYLCASSLAYDTDTQYFGPGTRLTVL.

The chain combines TRBV11-3 with TRBJ2-5; absent DNA, TCRdb's TRBD1 call cannot be checked. This CDR3 spans 15 amino acids. CDR1 is SGHNT and CDR2 is YENEEA in the germline V gene. The CDR3 loop is CASSYAHRGQETQYF. The full variable domain, its missing parts supplied by reference TRBV11-3 and TRBJ2-5, is EAGVVQSPRYKIIEKKQPVAFWCNPISGHNTLYWYLQNLGQGPELLIRYENEEAVDDSQLPKDRFSAERLKGVDSTLKIQPAELGDSAVYLCASSYAHRGQETQYFGPGTRLLVL.

The chain uses TRBV4-1 and TRBJ1-3. The CDR3 sequence is 16 residues long. Germline CDR1 and CDR2: MGHRA and YSYEKL. The CDR3 is CASSQGPGDSGNTIYF.

The V and J genes are TRBV20-1 and TRBJ2-1; TCRdb outputs TRBD2, but without DNA this stays unchecked. This CDR3 has 18 amino acids. CDR1 is DFQATT and CDR2 is SNEGSKA in the germline V gene (reference sequence). CDR3 residues: CSAYSGTSVEHSYNEQFF.